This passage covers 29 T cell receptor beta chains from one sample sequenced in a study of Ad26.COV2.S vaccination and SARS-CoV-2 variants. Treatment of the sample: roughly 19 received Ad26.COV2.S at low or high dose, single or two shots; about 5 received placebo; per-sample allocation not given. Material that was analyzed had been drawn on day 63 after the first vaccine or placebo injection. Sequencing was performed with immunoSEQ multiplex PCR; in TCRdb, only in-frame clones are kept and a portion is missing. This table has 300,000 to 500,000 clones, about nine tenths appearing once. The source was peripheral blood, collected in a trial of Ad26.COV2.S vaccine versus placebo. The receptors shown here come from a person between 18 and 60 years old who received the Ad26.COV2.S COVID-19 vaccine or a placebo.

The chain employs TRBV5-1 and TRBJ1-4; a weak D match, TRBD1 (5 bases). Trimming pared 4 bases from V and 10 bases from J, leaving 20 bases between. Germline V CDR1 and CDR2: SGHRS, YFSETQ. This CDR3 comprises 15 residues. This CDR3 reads CASSRGFGDLGKLFF. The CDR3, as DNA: TGCGCCAGCAGCCGGGGGTTTGGGGACCTGGGAAAACTGTTTTTT.

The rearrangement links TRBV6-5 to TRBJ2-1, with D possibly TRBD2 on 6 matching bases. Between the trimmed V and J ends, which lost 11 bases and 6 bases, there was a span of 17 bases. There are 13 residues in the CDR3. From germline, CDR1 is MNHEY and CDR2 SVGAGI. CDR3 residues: CAGGDLGINEQFF. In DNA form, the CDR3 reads TGTGCCGGAGGGGATTTAGGAATCAATGAGCAGTTCTTC.

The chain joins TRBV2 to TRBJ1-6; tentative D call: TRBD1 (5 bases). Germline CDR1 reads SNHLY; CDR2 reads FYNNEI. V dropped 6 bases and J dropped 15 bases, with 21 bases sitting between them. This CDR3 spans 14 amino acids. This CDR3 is CASRADSSPSRLHF. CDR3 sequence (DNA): TGTGCCAGCAGGGCTGACAGTTCCCCCAGTCGCCTCCACTTT.

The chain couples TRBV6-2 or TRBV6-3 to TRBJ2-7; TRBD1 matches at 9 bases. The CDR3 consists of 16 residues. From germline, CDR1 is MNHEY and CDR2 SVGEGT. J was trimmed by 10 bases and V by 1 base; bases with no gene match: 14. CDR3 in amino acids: CASSYYIGQGKEEQYF. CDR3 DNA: TGTGCCAGCAGTTACTATATTGGACAGGGGAAGGAGGAACAGTACTTC.

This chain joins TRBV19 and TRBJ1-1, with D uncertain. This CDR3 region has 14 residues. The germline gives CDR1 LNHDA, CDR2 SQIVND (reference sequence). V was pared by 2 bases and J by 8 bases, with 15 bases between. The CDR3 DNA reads TGTGCCAGTAGTATACGTCCCGGTTCCTTCGAAGCTTTCTTT. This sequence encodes CASSIRPGSFEAFF.

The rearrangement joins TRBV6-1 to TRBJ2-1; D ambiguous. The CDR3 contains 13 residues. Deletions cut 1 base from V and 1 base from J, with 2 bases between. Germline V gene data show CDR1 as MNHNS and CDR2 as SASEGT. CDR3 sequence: CASSEGSYNEQFF. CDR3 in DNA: TGTGCCAGCAGTGAAGGGTCCTACAATGAGCAGTTCTTC.

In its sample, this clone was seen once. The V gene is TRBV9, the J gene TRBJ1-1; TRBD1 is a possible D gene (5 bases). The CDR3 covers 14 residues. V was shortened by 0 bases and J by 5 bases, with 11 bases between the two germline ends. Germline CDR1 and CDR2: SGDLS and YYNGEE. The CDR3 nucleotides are TGTGCCAGCAGCGTAGCAGGGAGAGGGACTGAAGCTTTCTTT. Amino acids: CASSVAGRGTEAFF.

The CDR3 bases are TGCAGCGTTGACACACAGGGGGTCTATGGCTACACCTTC. Protein: CSVDTQGVYGYTF. This chain links TRBV29-1 with TRBJ1-2; the match to TRBD1 covers 8 bases. The CDR3 sequence is 13 residues long. The trim removed 3 bases at V and 4 bases at J, leaving 4 bases unmatched. Germline loops: CDR1 SQVTM, CDR2 ANQGSEA.

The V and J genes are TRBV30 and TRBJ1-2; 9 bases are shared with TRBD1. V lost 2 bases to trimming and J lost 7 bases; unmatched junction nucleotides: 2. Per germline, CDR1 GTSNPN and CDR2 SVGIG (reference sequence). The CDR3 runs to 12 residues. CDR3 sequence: CAWSTGGLGYTF. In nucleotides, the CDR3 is TGTGCCTGGAGTACAGGGGGCCTTGGCTACACCTTC.

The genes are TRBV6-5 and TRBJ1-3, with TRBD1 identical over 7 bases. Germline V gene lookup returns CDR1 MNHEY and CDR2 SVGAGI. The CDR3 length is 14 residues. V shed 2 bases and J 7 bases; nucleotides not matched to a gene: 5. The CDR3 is CASSYVTGENTIYF. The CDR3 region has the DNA TGTGCCAGCAGTTACGTTACAGGGGAGAACACCATATATTTT.

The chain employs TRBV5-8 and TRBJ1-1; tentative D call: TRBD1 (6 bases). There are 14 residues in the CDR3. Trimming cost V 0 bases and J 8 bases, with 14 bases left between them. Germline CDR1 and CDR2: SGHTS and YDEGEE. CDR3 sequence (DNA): TGTGCCAGCAGCTTGGACTGGGGGCGACTGGAAGCTTTCTTT. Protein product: CASSLDWGRLEAFF.

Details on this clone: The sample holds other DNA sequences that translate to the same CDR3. The CDR3 bases are TGTGCCAGCAGCTCCCTAGCGGGGGGTAACAATGAGCAGTTCTTC. Protein product: CASSSLAGGNNEQFF. The rearrangement uses TRBV7-9 and TRBJ2-1; 11 bases map to TRBD2. The junction had 4 bases not matched to a gene; V was cut back by 4 bases and J by 5 bases. In germline, CDR1 is SEHNR, CDR2 FQNEAQ (reference sequence). This CDR3 is built from 15 residues.

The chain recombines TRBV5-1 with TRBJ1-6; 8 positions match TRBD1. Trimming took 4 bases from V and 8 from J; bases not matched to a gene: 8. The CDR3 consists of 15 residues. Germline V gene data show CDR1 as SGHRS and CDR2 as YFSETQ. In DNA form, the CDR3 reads TGCGCCAGCAGCCTACAGGGGGACCCTGATTCACCCCTCCACTTT. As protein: CASSLQGDPDSPLHF.

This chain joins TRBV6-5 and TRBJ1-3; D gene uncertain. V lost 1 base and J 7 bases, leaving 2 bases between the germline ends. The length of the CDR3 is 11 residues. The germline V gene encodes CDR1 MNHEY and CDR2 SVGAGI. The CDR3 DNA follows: TGTGCCAGCAGTTACTGGAACACCATATATTTT. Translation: CASSYWNTIYF.

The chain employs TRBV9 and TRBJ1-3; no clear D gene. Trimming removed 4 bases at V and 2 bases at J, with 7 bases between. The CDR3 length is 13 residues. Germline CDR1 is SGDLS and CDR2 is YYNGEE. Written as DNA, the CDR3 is TGTGCCAGCAGCTCCTCACCTGGAAACACCATATATTTT. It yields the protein CASSSSPGNTIYF.

The CDR3 here is CASSVRDSTTEAFF. The CDR3 bases are TGTGCCAGCAGTGTTAGGGACAGTACCACTGAAGCTTTCTTT. The V call is TRBV2, the J call TRBJ1-1, with 7 bases matching TRBD1. The V and J ends lost 4 bases and 4 bases, in that order; junction bases with no gene match: 6. Germline CDR1 reads SNHLY; CDR2 reads FYNNEI. The CDR3 length is 14 residues.

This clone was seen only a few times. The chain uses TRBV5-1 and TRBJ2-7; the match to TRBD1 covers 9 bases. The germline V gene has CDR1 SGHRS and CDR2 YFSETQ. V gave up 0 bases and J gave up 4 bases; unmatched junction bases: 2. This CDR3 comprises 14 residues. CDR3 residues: CASSLAQGAYEQYF. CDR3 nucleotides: TGCGCCAGCAGCTTGGCACAGGGGGCTTACGAGCAGTACTTC. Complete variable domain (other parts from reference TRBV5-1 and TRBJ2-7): KAGVTQTPRYLIKTRGQQVTLSCSPISGHRSVSWYQQTPGQGLQFLFEYFSETQRNKGNFPGRFSGRQFSNSRSEMNVSTLELGDSALYLCASSLAQGAYEQYFGPGTRLTVT.

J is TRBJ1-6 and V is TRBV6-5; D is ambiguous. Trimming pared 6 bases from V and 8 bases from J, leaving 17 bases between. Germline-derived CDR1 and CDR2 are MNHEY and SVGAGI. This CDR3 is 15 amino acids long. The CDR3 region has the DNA TGTGCCAGCAGGGGGTGGGGAACAATGGATTCACCCCTCCACTTT. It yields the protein CASRGWGTMDSPLHF.

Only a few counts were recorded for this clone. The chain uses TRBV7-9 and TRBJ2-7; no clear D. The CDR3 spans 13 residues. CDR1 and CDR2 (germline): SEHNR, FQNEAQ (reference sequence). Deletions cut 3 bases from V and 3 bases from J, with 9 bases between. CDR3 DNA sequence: TGTGCCAGCAGCTTTTATCAGAACTACGAGCAGTACTTC. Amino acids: CASSFYQNYEQYF.

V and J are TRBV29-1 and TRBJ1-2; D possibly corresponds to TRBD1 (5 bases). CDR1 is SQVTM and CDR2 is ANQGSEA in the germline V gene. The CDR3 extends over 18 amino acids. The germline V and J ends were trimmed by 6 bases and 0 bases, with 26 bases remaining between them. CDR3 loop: CSVTRQCPISPTNYGYTF. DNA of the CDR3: TGCAGCGTGACGCGACAGTGCCCAATTTCCCCAACTAACTATGGCTACACCTTC.

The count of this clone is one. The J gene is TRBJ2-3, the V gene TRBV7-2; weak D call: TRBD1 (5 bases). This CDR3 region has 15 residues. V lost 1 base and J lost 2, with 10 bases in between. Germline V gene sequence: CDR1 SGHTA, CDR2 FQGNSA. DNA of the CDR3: TGTGCCAGCAGCTTAGAGGGGTCAGACACAGATACGCAGTATTTT. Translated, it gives CASSLEGSDTDTQYF.

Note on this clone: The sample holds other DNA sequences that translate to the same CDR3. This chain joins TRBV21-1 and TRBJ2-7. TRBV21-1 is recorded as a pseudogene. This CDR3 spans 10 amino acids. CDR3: CASSNYEQYF. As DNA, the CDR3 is TGTGCCAGCAGCAATTACGAGCAGTACTTC.

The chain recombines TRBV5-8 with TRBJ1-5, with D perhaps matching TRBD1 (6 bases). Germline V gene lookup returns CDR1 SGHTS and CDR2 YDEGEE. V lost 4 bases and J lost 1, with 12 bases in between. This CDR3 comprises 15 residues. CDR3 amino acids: CASSAGTQSNQPQHF. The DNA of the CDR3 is TGTGCCAGCAGCGCCGGGACACAGAGCAATCAGCCCCAGCATTTT.

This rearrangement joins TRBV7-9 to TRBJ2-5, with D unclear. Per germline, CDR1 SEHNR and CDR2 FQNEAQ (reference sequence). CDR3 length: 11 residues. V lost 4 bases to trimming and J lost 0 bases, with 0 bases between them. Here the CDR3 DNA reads TGTGCCAGCAGCTACCAAGAGACCCAGTACTTC. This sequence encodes CASSYQETQYF.

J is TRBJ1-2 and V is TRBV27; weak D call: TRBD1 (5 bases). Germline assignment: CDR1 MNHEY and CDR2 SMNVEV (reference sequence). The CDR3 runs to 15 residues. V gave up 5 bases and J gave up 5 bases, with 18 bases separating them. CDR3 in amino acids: CASSQSRGGEYGYTF. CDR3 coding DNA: TGTGCCAGCAGTCAGTCGCGGGGAGGGGAATATGGCTACACCTTC.

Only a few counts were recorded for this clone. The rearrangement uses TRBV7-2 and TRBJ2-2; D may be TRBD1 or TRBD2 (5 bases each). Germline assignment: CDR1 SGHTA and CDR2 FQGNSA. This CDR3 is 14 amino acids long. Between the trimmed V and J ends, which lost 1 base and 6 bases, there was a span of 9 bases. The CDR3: CASSLVRDPGELFF. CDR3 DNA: TGTGCCAGCAGCTTAGTCAGGGACCCCGGGGAGCTGTTTTTT.

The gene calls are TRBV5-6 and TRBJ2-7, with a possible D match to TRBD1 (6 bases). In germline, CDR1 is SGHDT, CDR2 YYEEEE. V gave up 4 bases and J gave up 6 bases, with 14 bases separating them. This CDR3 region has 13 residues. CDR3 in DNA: TGTGCCAGCAGCGTCTCAGGGGTGGGCGAGCAGTACTTC. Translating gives CASSVSGVGEQYF.

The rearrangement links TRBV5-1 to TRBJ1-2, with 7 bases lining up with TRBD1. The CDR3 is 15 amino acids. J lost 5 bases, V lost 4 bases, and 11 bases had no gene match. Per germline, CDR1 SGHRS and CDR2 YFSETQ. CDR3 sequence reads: CASSPTGQHLYGYTF. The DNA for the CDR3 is TGCGCCAGCAGCCCTACGGGACAGCATCTATATGGCTACACCTTC.

This CDR3 is CASSHDRGYTF. The CDR3 DNA reads as TGTGCCAGCAGCCACGATAGAGGCTACACCTTC. The chain couples TRBV3-1 (or the pseudogene TRBV3-2) to TRBJ1-2, with unresolved D. The CDR3 totals 11 residues. Germline assignment: CDR1 LGHDT and CDR2 YNNKEL (reference sequence). V was trimmed by 3 bases and J by 8 bases, leaving 7 bases between them.